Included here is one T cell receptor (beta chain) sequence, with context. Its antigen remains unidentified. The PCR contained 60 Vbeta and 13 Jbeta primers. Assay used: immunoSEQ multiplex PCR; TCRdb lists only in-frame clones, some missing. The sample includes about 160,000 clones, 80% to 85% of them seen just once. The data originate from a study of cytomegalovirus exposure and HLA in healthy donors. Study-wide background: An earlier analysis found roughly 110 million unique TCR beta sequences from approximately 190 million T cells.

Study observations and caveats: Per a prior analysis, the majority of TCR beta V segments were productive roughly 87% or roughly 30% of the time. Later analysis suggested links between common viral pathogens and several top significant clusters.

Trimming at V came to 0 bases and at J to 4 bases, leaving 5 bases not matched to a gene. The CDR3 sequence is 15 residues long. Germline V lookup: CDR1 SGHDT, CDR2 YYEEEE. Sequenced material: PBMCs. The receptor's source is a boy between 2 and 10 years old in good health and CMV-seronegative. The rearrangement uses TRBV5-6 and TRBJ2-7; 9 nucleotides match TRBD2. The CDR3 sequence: CASSLVVAGVYEQYF. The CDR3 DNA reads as TGTGCCAGCAGCTTGGTTGTAGCGGGAGTTTACGAGCAGTACTTC.